The present T cell receptor beta chain was sequenced within a study of glioma-infiltrating T cells after dendritic cell vaccination (TCRdb year 2016). Study-wide context: The cohort comprised approximately 15 glioblastoma patients from Phase I and II dendritic cell vaccination trials, 9 newly diagnosed and 6 with recurrent disease. To make the vaccine, monocyte-derived dendritic cells were cultured for six to eight days with IL-4 and GM-CSF and then pulsed overnight with autologous tumor lysate. Tumor-infiltrating lymphocyte content was quantified and tumor and blood repertoires were compared in dendritic cell-vaccinated glioblastoma patients by deep sequencing of TCR beta CDR3 regions. Between the early 2000s and the early 2010s, the patients were given dendritic cell vaccination pulsed with autologous tumor lysate. TCR sequencing metrics, including TIL content and tumor-blood repertoire overlap, were correlated with survival after dendritic cell vaccination. Three intradermal dendritic cell vaccine injections were administered to patients at biweekly intervals in the arm below the axilla.

The sample's time point label, decoded: after dendritic cell vaccination, including at tumor progression/relapse. Patients were selected for having adequate residual fresh-frozen tumor tissue and more than two years of available survival data. None of the glioblastoma patients carried an isocitrate dehydrogenase mutation, although molecular status otherwise varied. PBMC were collected before vaccination, two weeks after the third vaccination, and at tumor progression when it occurred. Genomic DNA was extracted with the Qiagen DNeasy Blood extraction Kit. TCRB CDR3 regions were amplified from about 1.9 ug genomic DNA, or all available DNA if less, using the immunoSEQ assay. Multiplex PCR used 60 forward primers for TCR V beta segments and 13 reverse primers for J beta segments. To estimate the number of reads per starting template, synthetic control templates were added to each sample at limiting dilution. Reads of 87 bp were generated by sequencing on the Illumina HiSeq System. The study's own analysis went as follows. PCR and sequencing errors were removed by merging closely related sequences with a nearest neighbor algorithm. TCR overlap was defined as the percentage of unique tumor TCR beta sequences that were also found in the peripheral blood of the same patient. The clones in this table, taken by TCRdb from immuneACCESS, are in-frame only. Not every clone is retained; where verified, under half of the shortfall comes from an unresolved V gene, and the cause of the rest is unknown. D and trimming come from the DNA, and the V and J calls and clone size come from that table. In this sample the table shows approximately 99,000 clones, roughly 80% of which occur a single time. Under 6.5% of the sample lies in the top ten.

About this clone itself: Its antigen is still unknown. No clone much larger than this one lies a single base away; base qualities are absent.

Broader findings and caveats from the paper: The cohort was small and heterogeneous, only a few patients had full blood and tumor sets, and even fewer had initial-recurrent tumor pairs. Higher estimated pretreatment TIL content predicted longer time to progression and overall survival after dendritic cell vaccination. No direct relationship between TCR clonality and survival was found, suggesting a diverse polyclonal response may matter. The response model built on TCR overlap across three groups was characterized as speculative, with prospective validation still needed.

Here V drops 0 bases and J drops 7 bases, and the junction holds 4 bases not matched to any gene. CDR1 and CDR2 are drawn from the germline V gene: KGHSH, LQKENI. The CDR3 contains 15 residues, cysteine and phenylalanine counted. The sequence is cut down to CDR3 DNA, 45 bases in frame from base 1. This receptor was taken from a human donor with glioblastoma. This sample comprised blood, obtained after dendritic cell vaccination. The chain links TRBV18 with TRBJ2-1, with 9 bases in between that match TRBD1. The CDR3 region: CASSPPTGGRNEQFF. The sequence in DNA is TGTGCCAGCTCACCACCCACAGGGGGCAGGAATGAGCAGTTCTTC.